This T cell receptor beta chain was sequenced during a study of blood T cells in healthy people across ages. Study-level findings and limits: Those diversity estimates obtained from one million T cells were thought to be underestimates.

Concerning this clonotype: The antigen remains undetermined.

A second PCR, run for roughly 7 to 11 cycles, used a sample-barcoded 5' primer plus a J-beta primer mix. TCRdb re-derived calls from the 5' RACE reads in MiXCR, one entry per CDR3 protein. Here the sample spans fewer than 800,000 distinct CDR3 sequences, approximately 25% being singletons. The same specimen was also included in a second study, on T cells of mothers and their children. That source adds: A primer called M1S, used in the second PCR, added sample barcodes and 2-4 random nucleotides.

The TCR comes from a boy between 10 and 17 years old in good health. Sequenced input: blood.

The DNA of the CDR3 is TGTGCCAGCAGTATCCACTCTAGCGGGGGAAATGAAAAACTGTTTTTT. It translates to CASSIHSSGGNEKLFF. The chain links TRBV28 to TRBJ1-4; TRBD1 is a possible D gene (5 bases). Per the germline V gene, CDR1 is MDHEN and CDR2 is SYDVKM. This CDR3 has 16 residues. V was shortened by 5 bases and J by 5 bases, with 18 bases between the two germline ends.